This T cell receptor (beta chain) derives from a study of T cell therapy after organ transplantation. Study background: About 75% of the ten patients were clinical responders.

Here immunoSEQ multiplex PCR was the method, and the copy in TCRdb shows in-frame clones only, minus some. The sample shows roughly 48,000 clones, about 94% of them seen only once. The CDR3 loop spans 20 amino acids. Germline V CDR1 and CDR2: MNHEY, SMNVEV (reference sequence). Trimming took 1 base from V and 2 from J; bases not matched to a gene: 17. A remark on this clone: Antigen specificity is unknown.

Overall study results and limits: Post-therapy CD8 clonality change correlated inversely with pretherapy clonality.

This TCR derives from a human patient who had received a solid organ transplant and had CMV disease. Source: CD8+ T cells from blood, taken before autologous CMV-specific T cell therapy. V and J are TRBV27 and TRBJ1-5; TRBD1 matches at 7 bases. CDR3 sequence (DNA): TGTGCCAGCAGTTTATACCAACGGGGACAGTCAAATGCAGGCAATCAGCCCCAGCATTTT. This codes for CASSLYQRGQSNAGNQPQHF.